Below, 17 T cell receptor beta chains from the same sample are listed, as sequenced in a study of T cell responses to AZD1222 COVID-19 vaccine. Sequenced by immunoSEQ multiplex PCR; TCRdb stores in-frame clones only, minus some. Recorded for this sample: about 140,000 clones. What was sequenced was peripheral blood. The receptor source for this set is an adult in good health.

This chain uses TRBV30 with TRBJ2-3, with 10 nucleotides matching TRBD2. Germline lookup yields CDR1 GTSNPN and CDR2 SVGIG (reference sequence). The CDR3 contains 14 residues. V dropped 4 bases and J dropped 4; count of bases not matched to a gene: 5. CDR3 bases: TGTGCCTGGAATCAAGCGGGGGGGTCAGATACGCAGTATTTT. Protein: CAWNQAGGSDTQYF.

The chain combines TRBV25-1 with TRBJ1-4; D not certain. This CDR3 has 15 amino acids. Germline loops: CDR1 MGHDK, CDR2 SYGVNS. Trimming cost V 2 bases and J 6 bases, with 13 bases left between them. CDR3 sequence reads: CASSESFRVYEKLFF. DNA for the CDR3: TGTGCCAGCAGTGAAAGTTTTCGAGTGTATGAAAAACTGTTTTTT. Full variable domain (rest looked up from reference TRBV25-1 and TRBJ1-4): EADIYQTPRYLVIGTGKKITLECSQTMGHDKMYWYQQDPGMELHLIHYSYGVNSTEKGDLSSESTVSRIRTEHFPLTLESARPSHTSQYLCASSESFRVYEKLFFGSGTQLSVL.

This chain uses TRBV5-4 with TRBJ1-2; D is perhaps TRBD1 (6 bases). CDR3 length: 15 residues. The V gene's germline CDR1 is SGHNT and CDR2 YYREEE (reference sequence). With 3 bases removed from V and 1 base from J, the gap between germline ends came to 13 bases. CDR3: CASSSTGNLNYGYTF. The CDR3 nucleotides are TGTGCCAGCAGCTCCACAGGGAACCTTAACTATGGCTACACCTTC.

DNA for the CDR3: TGTGCCAGCAGCTTATTAGGCGGGGAGCTGTTTTTT. It specifies CASSLLGGELFF. The V call is TRBV7-6, the J call TRBJ2-2; D gene ambiguous. Trimming took off 2 bases at V and 7 bases at J, with 5 bases between the two ends. The CDR3 is 12 amino acids. Germline CDR1 SGHVS, CDR2 FNYEAQ.

The rearrangement joins TRBV6-5 to TRBJ1-1; possibly TRBD1 for D (5 bases). The CDR3 extends over 14 amino acids. Deletions cut 6 bases from V and 2 bases from J, with 13 bases between. Germline CDR1 is MNHEY and CDR2 is SVGAGI. Written as DNA, the CDR3 is TGTGCCAGCAGGGTACTGGGGGGTAACACTGAAGCTTTCTTT. Protein sequence: CASRVLGGNTEAFF.

The chain couples TRBV19 to TRBJ1-2; D remains unclear. This CDR3 has 11 residues. The germline V gene encodes CDR1 LNHDA and CDR2 SQIVND (reference sequence). With 10 bases removed from V and 3 bases from J, the gap between germline ends came to 9 bases. CDR3 in amino acids: CATREDYGYTF. The CDR3 DNA sequence: TGTGCCACTAGGGAAGACTATGGCTACACCTTC.

The chain combines TRBV3-1 (or the pseudogene TRBV3-2) with TRBJ2-2; no definite D call. The CDR3 runs 15 residues. Trimming cost V 5 bases and J 4 bases, with 14 bases left between them. The germline V gene has CDR1 LGHDT and CDR2 YNNKEL (reference sequence). CDR3 bases: TGTGCCAGCAGCTATGTCTGGACGCCCACCGGGGAGCTGTTTTTT. Its protein is CASSYVWTPTGELFF.

The CDR3 DNA reads TGTGCCAGCAGCTGGGGACTGAACACTGAAGCTTTCTTT. Amino acids: CASSWGLNTEAFF. The chain employs TRBV13 and TRBJ1-1; D possibly corresponds to TRBD1 (5 bases). V lost 4 bases and J lost 0, with 6 bases in between. The CDR3 is 13 residues long. CDR1 and CDR2 from the germline V gene are PRHDT and FYEKMQ (reference sequence).

This chain links TRBV28 with TRBJ1-1; D call uncertain. Germline-derived CDR1 and CDR2 are MDHEN and SYDVKM. The V end lost 5 bases, the J end lost 7 bases, and 11 bases lay between the germline ends. The CDR3 totals 12 residues. The CDR3 DNA reads as TGTGCCAGCAGTCCCTCAATCATTGAAGCTTTCTTT. It codes for CASSPSIIEAFF. Using reference TRBV28 and TRBJ1-1 for the parts outside the CDR3, the full variable domain is DVKVTQSSRYLVKRTGEKVFLECVQDMDHENMFWYRQDPGLGLRLIYFSYDVKMKEKGDIPEGYSVSREKKERFSLILESASTNQTSMYLCASSPSIIEAFFGQGTRLTVV.

The chain joins TRBV6-4 to TRBJ1-5, with unresolved D. With 6 bases removed from V and 3 bases from J, the gap between germline ends came to 9 bases. The CDR3 has 13 residues. The V gene's germline CDR1 is MRHNA and CDR2 SNTAGT. CDR3 nucleotides: TGTGCCAGCAGCTCTAGGGTCAATCAGCCCCAGCATTTT. Amino acids: CASSSRVNQPQHF.

This chain joins TRBV6-2 or TRBV6-3 and TRBJ2-7; unclear D gene. Germline V gives CDR1 MNHEY, CDR2 SVGEGT. This CDR3 comprises 12 residues. V lost 0 bases and J 10 bases, leaving 10 bases between the germline ends. The CDR3 here is CASSYSSLPQYF. CDR3 nucleotide sequence: TGTGCCAGCAGTTACTCGAGCCTCCCTCAGTACTTC.

The chain joins TRBV3-1 (or the pseudogene TRBV3-2) to TRBJ2-5; D gene ambiguous. The germline V gene encodes CDR1 LGHDT and CDR2 YNNKEL (reference sequence). Trimming cost V 6 bases and J 2 bases, with 10 bases left between them. This CDR3 region has 13 residues. CDR3 nucleotide sequence: TGTGCCAGCAGGGAACCTGGGCAAGAGACCCAGTACTTC. Amino acids: CASREPGQETQYF.

Note on this clone: This same CDR3 is encoded by further DNA sequences in the sample. The CDR3 bases are TGTGCCAGCAGCGTAGCAGGAGACACTGAAGCTTTCTTT. Protein sequence: CASSVAGDTEAFF. This chain connects TRBV9 to TRBJ1-1; D unresolved. V lost 0 bases and J lost 3, with 6 bases in between. Looked up from germline, CDR1 is SGDLS and CDR2 is YYNGEE. This CDR3 contains 13 residues.

This chain's CDR3 is CASSQGVFLGTEAFF. In DNA, the CDR3 is TGTGCCAGCAGCCAAGGTGTATTTTTGGGCACTGAAGCTTTCTTT. This sequence joins TRBV14 and TRBJ1-1; no clear D gene. Trimming removed 1 base at V and 4 bases at J, with 13 bases between. CDR1 and CDR2 from the germline V gene are SGHDN and FVKESK. The CDR3 contains 15 residues.

The chain joins TRBV2 to TRBJ1-1, with TRBD1 matching 7 bases. CDR1 is SNHLY and CDR2 is FYNNEI in the germline V gene. V shed 1 base and J 6 bases; nucleotides not matched to a gene: 14. The CDR3 is made up of 17 amino acids. The CDR3 sequence: CASSEGSTLQGLPEAFF. In DNA, the CDR3 is TGTGCCAGCAGTGAAGGCTCGACCTTACAGGGGTTACCTGAAGCTTTCTTT.

The V gene is TRBV7-3, the J gene TRBJ1-1; no clear D gene. V lost 9 bases and J lost 1, with 12 bases in between. CDR3 length equals 13 residues. The germline V gene encodes CDR1 SGHTA and CDR2 FQGTGA. The CDR3 reads CASSKQPNTEAFF. DNA of the CDR3: TGTGCCAGTTCCAAACAGCCGAACACTGAAGCTTTCTTT.

The chain combines TRBV12-3 or TRBV12-4 with TRBJ1-2; no clear D gene. Deletions cut 6 bases from V and 2 bases from J, with 10 bases between. This CDR3 comprises 13 residues. The CDR3 nucleotides are TGTGCCAGCAGCCGCACAGCGAACTATGGCTACACCTTC. Its translation is CASSRTANYGYTF.